Each of the 20 T cell receptor beta chains below was sequenced from the same sample in a study of blood T cell repertoires in COVID-19 (dated by TCRdb to 2018 to 2021). The library was produced with the immunoSEQ multiplex PCR assay. The table comes from immuneACCESS by way of TCRdb, which keeps in-frame sequences with V and J called. Part of the clones is missing from these tables; in studies checked, under half for an unresolved V gene and the rest for unknown reasons. This sample has about 35,000 clones in its table, and about four fifths of those were observed once. The leading ten clones occupy 3.6% of the sample. The sample was peripheral blood. Source of these receptors: a man aged 45-60 years with acute or convalescent COVID-19.

This chain connects TRBV7-9 to TRBJ1-4, with 7 bases fitting TRBD1. The CDR3 runs to 14 residues. Germline V CDR1 and CDR2: SEHNR, FQNEAQ (reference sequence). With 7 bases clipped from V and 7 bases from J, the junction kept 9 bases outside the gene matches. Here the CDR3 DNA reads TGTGCCAGCATCCAAGACAGGGCCGCTGAAAAACTGTTTTTT. It yields the protein CASIQDRAAEKLFF.

As DNA, the CDR3 is TGTGCCAGCTCCCCGGGGGATCATCCTAATGAAAAACTGTTTTTT. It codes for CASSPGDHPNEKLFF. This chain connects TRBV27 to TRBJ1-4; a possible D gene is TRBD1 (5 bases). Between the trimmed V and J ends, which lost 8 bases and 3 bases, there was a span of 16 bases. Germline V gene sequence: CDR1 MNHEY, CDR2 SMNVEV (reference sequence). There are 15 residues in the CDR3.

This chain joins TRBV5-1 and TRBJ2-1; 9 bases agree with TRBD2. V trimming: 4 bases; J trimming: 2 bases; junction bases outside the gene matches: 4. Germline loops: CDR1 SGHRS, CDR2 YFSETQ. This CDR3 has 15 residues. Written as DNA, the CDR3 is TGCGCCAGCAGCCGGGCGGGGGGGCCCTACAATGAGCAGTTCTTC. The encoded protein is CASSRAGGPYNEQFF.

The chain recombines TRBV4-1 with TRBJ1-5; D may be TRBD1 (5 bases). Germline values: CDR1 MGHRA, CDR2 YSYEKL. Trimming removed 4 bases at V and 0 bases at J, with 13 bases between. The CDR3 has 16 amino acids. Here the CDR3 DNA reads TGCGCCAGCAGCCTCGGACATCCCTATAGCAATCAGCCCCAGCATTTT. Its protein product is CASSLGHPYSNQPQHF.

This clone has only one observation. V is TRBV5-1 and J is TRBJ1-3; TRBD1 is a possible D gene (6 bases). This CDR3 region has 14 residues. The germline V gene has CDR1 SGHRS and CDR2 YFSETQ. Trimming pared 3 bases from V and 6 bases from J, leaving 13 bases between. The CDR3 sequence is CASSSAGAENTIYF. The CDR3, as DNA: TGCGCCAGCAGCTCCGCAGGGGCGGAAAACACCATATATTTT.

V gene TRBV5-1 combines with J gene TRBJ2-1; D is unclear. Germline V CDR1 and CDR2: SGHRS, YFSETQ. V shed 3 bases and J shed 7 bases, with 8 bases lying between them. The CDR3 is made up of 12 amino acids. The CDR3 region is CASSSSGNEQFF. The CDR3 nucleotides read TGCGCCAGCAGCTCGTCAGGAAATGAGCAGTTCTTC.

The chain uses TRBV7-2 and TRBJ1-2; 8 nucleotides line up with TRBD1. Unmatched junction bases numbered 7, after V lost 0 bases and J lost 10 bases. Germline values: CDR1 SGHTA, CDR2 FQGNSA. The CDR3 contains 14 residues. As DNA, the CDR3 is TGTGCCAGCAGCTTAGCGCTTACGGACAGGGTCTACACCTTC. It encodes CASSLALTDRVYTF.

The genes are TRBV6-5 and TRBJ2-6; 9 bases align to TRBD1. The CDR3 runs 14 residues. Germline CDR1 is MNHEY and CDR2 is SVGAGI. V shed 8 bases, J shed 1 base, and the junction held 0 bases outside the gene matches. The CDR3 DNA sequence: TGTGCCAGCGGACAGGGGTCTGGGGCCAACGTCCTGACTTTC. Its translation is CASGQGSGANVLTF.

This clone occurred a few times. The rearrangement links TRBV11-2 to TRBJ1-1; D is unclear. V was trimmed by 3 bases and J by 1 base, leaving 9 bases between them. The CDR3 is made up of 14 amino acids. Germline V lookup: CDR1 SGHAT, CDR2 FQNNGV. Written as DNA, the CDR3 is TGTGCCAGCAGCTTCTCGGGTTGGAACACTGAAGCTTTCTTT. Its protein is CASSFSGWNTEAFF.

The chain combines TRBV5-1 with TRBJ1-4; the match to TRBD1 covers 7 bases. This CDR3 region has 14 residues. V shed 2 bases, J shed 5 bases, and the junction held 3 bases outside the gene matches. Germline CDR1 is SGHRS and CDR2 is YFSETQ. Here the CDR3 reads CASSFRQGNEKLFF. CDR3 in DNA: TGCGCCAGCAGCTTTAGACAGGGAAATGAAAAACTGTTTTTT.

The chain has TRBV14 and TRBJ2-1; possible D gene TRBD1, 6 bases. Looked up from germline, CDR1 is SGHDN and CDR2 is FVKESK. The CDR3 loop spans 16 amino acids. V gave up 1 base and J gave up 3 bases, with 13 bases separating them. DNA for the CDR3: TGTGCCAGCAGCCAAGGGCGCAGGGGTAACTACAATGAGCAGTTCTTC. Translated, it gives CASSQGRRGNYNEQFF.

CDR3 sequence: CASIEREGSEQYF. CDR3 sequence (DNA): TGTGCCAGCATCGAGAGGGAGGGTTCCGAGCAGTACTTC. J is TRBJ2-7 and V is TRBV2, with TRBD2 identical over 7 bases. The trim removed 7 bases at V and 6 bases at J, leaving 9 bases unmatched. The CDR3 sequence is 13 residues long. Germline CDR1 is SNHLY and CDR2 is FYNNEI.

This chain uses TRBV7-6 with TRBJ1-3, with a possible D match to TRBD1 (5 bases). The length of the CDR3 is 13 residues. The germline V gene has CDR1 SGHVS and CDR2 FNYEAQ. Trimming shortened V by 5 bases and J by 3 bases, and 8 bases separated the two germline ends. The DNA for the CDR3 is TGTGCCAGCAGCCCAGGGTTTGGAAACACCATATATTTT. Protein: CASSPGFGNTIYF.

This chain uses TRBV6-6 with TRBJ2-3; D unclear. Germline lookup yields CDR1 MNHNY and CDR2 SVGAGI (reference sequence). This CDR3 contains 15 residues. V dropped 2 bases and J dropped 0 bases, with 9 bases sitting between them. CDR3 protein: CASSYRVSSTDTQYF. Here the CDR3 DNA reads TGTGCCAGCAGTTACCGAGTATCTAGCACAGATACGCAGTATTTT.

The V gene is TRBV5-1, the J gene TRBJ1-6; 9 bases are a match to TRBD1. J gave up 7 bases and V 4 bases, and 3 bases lay outside the gene matches. CDR1 and CDR2 from the germline V gene are SGHRS and YFSETQ. The CDR3 is made up of 14 amino acids. The CDR3 here is CASSVGTGNSPLHF. CDR3 coding DNA: TGCGCCAGCAGCGTTGGGACAGGGAATTCACCCCTCCACTTT.

The chain combines TRBV19 with TRBJ2-1; D may be TRBD1 (5 bases). Germline V gives CDR1 LNHDA, CDR2 SQIVND (reference sequence). Trimming cost V 7 bases and J 5 bases, with 9 bases left between them. CDR3 length equals 12 residues. The CDR3 loop reads CASKGRDNEQFF. DNA of the CDR3: TGTGCCAGTAAAGGCAGGGACAATGAGCAGTTCTTC.

The chain combines TRBV2 with TRBJ2-7, with 7 bases matching TRBD2. V lost 8 bases to trimming and J lost 3 bases; unmatched junction nucleotides: 7. This CDR3 has 13 amino acids. CDR1 and CDR2 from the germline V gene are SNHLY and FYNNEI. For the CDR3, the DNA is TGTGCCAGCTCTTCCGGGACTATCTACGAGCAGTACTTC. Translated: CASSSGTIYEQYF.

The CDR3 DNA is TGCGCCAGCAGCCTGATTGTACGCAGGCAACAAGAGACCCAGTACTTC. Translating it yields CASSLIVRRQQETQYF. The rearrangement joins TRBV5-1 to TRBJ2-5; D gene ambiguous. V was trimmed by 4 bases and J by 2 bases, leaving 18 bases between them. This CDR3 is 16 amino acids long. CDR1 is SGHRS and CDR2 is YFSETQ in the germline V gene.

The chain uses TRBV4-2 and TRBJ2-3, with TRBD2 matching over 10 bases. Per germline, CDR1 LGHNA and CDR2 YNFKEQ. V was clipped by 0 bases and J by 4 bases; unmatched bases: 7. This CDR3 region has 17 residues. Here the CDR3 reads CASSQDKAGGPPDTQYF. CDR3 nucleotide sequence: TGTGCCAGCAGCCAAGACAAAGCGGGAGGGCCGCCAGATACGCAGTATTTT.

V gene TRBV6-5 combines with J gene TRBJ2-5; D remains ambiguous. Trimming removed 2 bases at V and 4 bases at J, with 8 bases between. CDR1 and CDR2 (germline): MNHEY, SVGAGI. The length of the CDR3 is 13 residues. This CDR3 is CASSYATRETQYF. In DNA form, the CDR3 reads TGTGCCAGCAGTTACGCGACTCGAGAGACCCAGTACTTC.